Described below is a single T cell receptor (beta chain) sequence and its context. This record belongs to a study of CD8 T cells in Susac syndrome. This CDR3 is 15 amino acids long. The J segment lost 2 bases and the V segment lost 3 bases, leaving 0 bases of the junction unmatched. Germline CDR1 LNHDA, CDR2 SQIVND (reference sequence). Random hexamers were used to reverse transcribe 0.5 to 1 ug of RNA. Coverage of TCR beta CDR3 amplification by immunoSEQ multiplex PCR extended to 54 Vbeta and 13 Jbeta. TCRdb independently ran MiXCR on the immunoSEQ multiplex PCR reads; one entry per CDR3 protein. The data show some 160,000 distinct CDR3 sequences, approximately 95% seen once. CD8+ and CD4+ T cells from blood underwent TCR beta sequencing. TEMRA cells were FACS-enriched, with CD8+ and CD4+ T cells isolated negatively.

J is TRBJ2-7 and V is TRBV19, with TRBD2 matching 14 bases. Source material: CD8+ T cells from PBMCs. The origin of this receptor is a human donor with multiple sclerosis. The CDR3 DNA is TGTGCCAGTAGTATGGGACTAGCGGGAGCCTACGAGCAGTACTTC. It translates to CASSMGLAGAYEQYF.